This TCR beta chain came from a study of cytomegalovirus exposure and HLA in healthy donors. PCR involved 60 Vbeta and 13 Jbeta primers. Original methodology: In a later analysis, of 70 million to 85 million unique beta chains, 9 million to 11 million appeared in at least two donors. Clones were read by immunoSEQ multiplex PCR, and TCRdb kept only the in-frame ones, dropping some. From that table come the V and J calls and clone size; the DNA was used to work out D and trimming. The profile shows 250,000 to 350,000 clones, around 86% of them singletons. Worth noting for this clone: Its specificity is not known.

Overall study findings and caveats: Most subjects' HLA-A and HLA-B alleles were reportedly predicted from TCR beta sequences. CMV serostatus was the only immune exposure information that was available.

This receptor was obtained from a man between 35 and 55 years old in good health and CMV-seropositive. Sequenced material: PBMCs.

CDR3 DNA sequence: TGTGCCAGCAGGGTAGGGGCAGGGGTTAGCACAGATACGCAGTATTTT. Translated, it gives CASRVGAGVSTDTQYF. The rearrangement links TRBV27 to TRBJ2-3; perhaps TRBD1 as D (6 bases). Germline CDR1 MNHEY, CDR2 SMNVEV (reference sequence). V gave up 6 bases and J gave up 0 bases, with 16 bases separating them. This CDR3 spans 16 amino acids.